The 14 T cell receptor beta chains in this list originate from one sample, sequenced in a study of blood T cells in healthy people across ages. It was with a sample-barcoded 5' primer and a J-beta primer mix that a second PCR of about 7 to 12 cycles was run. TCRdb re-called the 5' RACE reads through MiXCR, storing one row per CDR3 protein. This sample has about 510,000 distinct CDR3 sequences, with 27% found just once. The sample also formed part of further work on T cells of mothers and their children.

Input material: blood. These receptors originate from a boy aged 2 to 10 in good health.

This chain connects TRBV9 to TRBJ1-2; possible D gene TRBD1, 6 bases. The germline CDR1 and CDR2 sequences are SGDLS and YYNGEE. The CDR3 loop spans 15 amino acids. V was clipped by 0 bases and J by 6 bases, with 15 bases between them. CDR3 region: CASSVVGGRGDGYTF. The DNA of the CDR3 is TGTGCCAGCAGCGTAGTTGGGGGGCGCGGCGATGGCTACACCTTC.

This chain links TRBV7-2 with TRBJ2-1, with D possibly TRBD2 on 5 matching bases. The DNA end lines up better with TRBJ2-7; the J call may be wrong. This CDR3 comprises 14 residues. Germline V lookup: CDR1 SGHTA, CDR2 FQGNSA. The CDR3 sequence is CASSLKDRGREQYF. The CDR3 DNA sequence: TGTGCCAGCAGCTTAAAGGACCGAGGGAGAGAGCAGTACTTC.

V is TRBV12-3 or TRBV12-4 and J is TRBJ1-2; D may be TRBD1 (6 bases). This CDR3 spans 15 amino acids. V shed 4 bases and J shed 5 bases, with 17 bases lying between them. Here the CDR3 DNA reads TGTGCCAGCAGTTCCACAGGGACCCATGGATATGGCTACACCTTC. Encoded protein: CASSSTGTHGYGYTF.

V is TRBV20-1 and J is TRBJ1-4; 8 bases are shared with TRBD1. V lost 4 bases to trimming and J lost 6 bases; unmatched junction nucleotides: 4. Germline CDR1 DFQATT, CDR2 SNEGSKA (reference sequence). The CDR3 totals 13 residues. As DNA, the CDR3 is TGCAGTGCTACTGGACAGGGAGATGAAAAACTGTTTTTT. This codes for CSATGQGDEKLFF.

V and J are TRBV5-1 and TRBJ2-1, with 10 bases identical to TRBD2. Germline CDR1 is SGHRS and CDR2 is YFSETQ. The length of the CDR3 is 17 residues. The J segment lost 10 bases and the V segment lost 0 bases, leaving 13 bases of the junction unmatched. DNA of the CDR3: TGCGCCAGCAGCTTGGTTGGGCGACTAGCGGGTGCCAGGGAGCAGTTCTTC. Amino acid sequence: CASSLVGRLAGAREQFF.

This clonotype was counted between two and nine times. The chain combines TRBV20-1 with TRBJ2-7; TRBD2 agrees at 10 bases. Looked up from germline, CDR1 is DFQATT and CDR2 is SNEGSKA (reference sequence). CDR3 length: 12 amino acids. The ends lost 0 bases at V and 11 bases at J; junction bases unmatched: 4. The CDR3 nucleotides read TGCAGTGCTAGAGATACTAGCGGGGTGAAGTACTTC. It specifies CSARDTSGVKYF.

The J gene is TRBJ1-2, the V gene TRBV12-3 or TRBV12-4; 7 bases align to TRBD1. V was pared by 2 bases and J by 4 bases, with 10 bases of the junction left unmatched. This CDR3 spans 16 amino acids. The CDR3 DNA is TGTGCCAGCAGTTTACTCGACAGGGCGGCGGCCTATGGCTACACCTTC. It encodes CASSLLDRAAAYGYTF.

Details on this clonotype: The junction differs from germline at one of its ends, possibly a read error. The gene calls are TRBV5-1 and TRBJ2-1; 12 bases map to TRBD2. The CDR3 totals 16 residues. Germline loops: CDR1 SGHRS, CDR2 YFSETQ. The CDR3 loop is CASSAVLAGGGNGQFF. The CDR3 coding sequence is TGCGCCAGCAGCGCCGTACTAGCGGGGGGCGGTAATGGGCAGTTCTTC.

This clonotype appeared a few times. V gene TRBV28 combines with J gene TRBJ1-4, with 7 nucleotides matching TRBD1. The CDR3 has 15 amino acids. Per germline, CDR1 MDHEN and CDR2 SYDVKM. The V segment lost 5 bases and the J segment 5 bases; nucleotides outside the gene matches: 8. CDR3 sequence reads: CASSPPGQPNEKLFF. CDR3 coding DNA: TGTGCCAGCAGTCCACCGGGACAGCCCAATGAAAAACTGTTTTTT.

This clonotype occurred a few times. The chain uses TRBV9 and TRBJ2-7; D might be TRBD2 (6 bases). In germline, CDR1 is SGDLS, CDR2 YYNGEE. CDR3 length equals 13 residues. V shed 0 bases and J shed 5 bases, with 9 bases lying between them. CDR3 residues: CASSVGRANEQYF. CDR3 DNA: TGTGCCAGCAGCGTAGGGAGGGCCAACGAGCAGTACTTC. The whole variable domain, remainder taken from reference TRBV9 and TRBJ2-7, is DSGVTQTPKHLITATGQRVTLRCSPRSGDLSVYWYQQSLDQGLQFLIQYYNGEERAKGNILERFSAQQFPDLHSELNLSSLELGDSALYFCASSVGRANEQYFGPGTRLTVT.

This clonotype has only a few counts. The chain combines TRBV9 with TRBJ2-3; 12 bases match TRBD2. The length of the CDR3 is 19 residues. Trimming at V came to 5 bases and at J to 3 bases, leaving 16 bases not matched to a gene. The germline V gene has CDR1 SGDLS and CDR2 YYNGEE. The CDR3 loop is CASSPRTGLAGGVTDTQYF. In DNA form, the CDR3 reads TGTGCCAGCAGTCCCCGGACAGGGCTAGCGGGAGGGGTAACAGATACGCAGTATTTT.

V and J are TRBV20-1 and TRBJ2-5; no definite D call. Germline loops: CDR1 DFQATT, CDR2 SNEGSKA (reference sequence). The CDR3 covers 12 residues. V was trimmed by 6 bases and J by 5 bases, leaving 13 bases between them. The CDR3 sequence is CSANLRLETQYF. As DNA, the CDR3 is TGCAGTGCCAACCTTAGGCTGGAGACCCAGTACTTC.

The chain joins TRBV7-2 to TRBJ2-7; D remains ambiguous. With the DNA end fitting TRBJ2-1 better, the J assignment may be wrong. The length of the CDR3 is 14 residues. CDR1 SGHTA and CDR2 FQGNSA come from the germline V gene. Written as DNA, the CDR3 is TGTGCCAGCAGCTTAAGTCGGGCTAGGAGTGAGCAGTTCTTC. This codes for CASSLSRARSEQFF.

There are many counts of this clonotype. CDR3 bases: TGTGCCAGCAGTCCGTATAGCGGGGGAGGGATCAATGAGCAGTTCTTC. Its translation: CASSPYSGGGINEQFF. J is TRBJ2-1 and V is TRBV12-3 or TRBV12-4; 9 bases match TRBD2. Trimming removed 5 bases from V and 6 bases from J; junction bases left unmatched: 11. The length of the CDR3 is 16 residues.